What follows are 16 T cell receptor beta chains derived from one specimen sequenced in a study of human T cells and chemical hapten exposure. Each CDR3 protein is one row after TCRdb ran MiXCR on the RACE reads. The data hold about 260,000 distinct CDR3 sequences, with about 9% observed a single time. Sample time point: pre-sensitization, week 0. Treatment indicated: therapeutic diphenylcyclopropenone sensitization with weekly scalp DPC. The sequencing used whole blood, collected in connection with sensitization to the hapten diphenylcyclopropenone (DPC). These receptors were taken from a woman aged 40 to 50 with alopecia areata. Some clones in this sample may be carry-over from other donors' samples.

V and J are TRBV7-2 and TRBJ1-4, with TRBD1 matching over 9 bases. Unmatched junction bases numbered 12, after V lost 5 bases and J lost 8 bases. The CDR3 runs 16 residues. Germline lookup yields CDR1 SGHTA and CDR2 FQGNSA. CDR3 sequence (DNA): TGTGCCAGCAGCCCCATGGACAGGGGAGGTCGGGAAAAACTGTTTTTT. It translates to CASSPMDRGGREKLFF.

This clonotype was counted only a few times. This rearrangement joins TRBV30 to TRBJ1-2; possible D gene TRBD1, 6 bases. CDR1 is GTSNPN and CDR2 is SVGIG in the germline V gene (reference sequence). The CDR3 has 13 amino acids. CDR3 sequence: CAGSGTLAYGYTF. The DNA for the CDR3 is TGTGCGGGGTCAGGGACACTAGCCTATGGCTACACCTTC.

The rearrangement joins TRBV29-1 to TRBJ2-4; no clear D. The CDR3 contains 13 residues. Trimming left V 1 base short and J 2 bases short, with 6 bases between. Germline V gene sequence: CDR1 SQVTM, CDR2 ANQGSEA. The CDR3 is CSVEGPPKNIQYF. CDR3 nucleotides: TGCAGCGTTGAAGGGCCACCCAAAAACATTCAGTACTTC.

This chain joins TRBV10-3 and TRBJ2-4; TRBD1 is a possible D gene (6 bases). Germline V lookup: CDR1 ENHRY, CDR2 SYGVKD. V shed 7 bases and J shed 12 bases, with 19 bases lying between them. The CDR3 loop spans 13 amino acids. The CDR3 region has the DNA TGTGCCATCACCAGCCCAGGGGCTCGGGCTCAGTACTTC. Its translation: CAITSPGARAQYF.

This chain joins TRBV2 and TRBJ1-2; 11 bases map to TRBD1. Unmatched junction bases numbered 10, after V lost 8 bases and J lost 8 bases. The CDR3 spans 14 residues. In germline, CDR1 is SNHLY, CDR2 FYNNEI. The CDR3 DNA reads TGTGCCAGCGGGTTAACGGGACAGGGGGAAGGCTACACCTTC. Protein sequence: CASGLTGQGEGYTF.

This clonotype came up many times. Here the CDR3 reads CASSQGLAGVEQFF. In DNA, the CDR3 is TGCGCCAGCAGCCAAGGCCTAGCGGGAGTTGAGCAGTTCTTC. The genes are TRBV4-3 and TRBJ2-1; 10 nucleotides align to TRBD2. Germline CDR1 and CDR2: LGHNA and YSLEER. V gave up 1 base and J gave up 9 bases; unmatched junction bases: 3. The CDR3 totals 14 residues.

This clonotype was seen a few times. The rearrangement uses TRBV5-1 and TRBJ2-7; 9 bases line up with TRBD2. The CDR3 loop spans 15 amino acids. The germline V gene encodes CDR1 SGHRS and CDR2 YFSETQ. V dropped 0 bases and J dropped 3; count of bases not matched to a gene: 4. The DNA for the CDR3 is TGCGCCAGCAGCTTGGCCGGGACTAGCTTCTACGAGCAGTACTTC. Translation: CASSLAGTSFYEQYF.

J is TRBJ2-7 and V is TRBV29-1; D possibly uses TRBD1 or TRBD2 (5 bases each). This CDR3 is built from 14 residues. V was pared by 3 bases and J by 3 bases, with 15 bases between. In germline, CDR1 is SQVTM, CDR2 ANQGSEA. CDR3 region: CSVEGEGVDYEQYF. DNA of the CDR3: TGCAGCGTTGAGGGGGAAGGGGTGGACTACGAGCAGTACTTC.

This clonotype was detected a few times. CDR3 bases: TGTGCCAGCAGCTTCCGGGAGCGGGAGGGCACCGGGGCCAACGTCCTGACTTTC. It translates to CASSFREREGTGANVLTF. The chain is built from TRBV7-9 and TRBJ2-6, with 10 positions matching TRBD2. This CDR3 comprises 18 residues. J lost 4 bases, V lost 3 bases, and 9 bases had no gene match. Germline CDR1 reads SEHNR; CDR2 reads FQNEAQ (reference sequence).

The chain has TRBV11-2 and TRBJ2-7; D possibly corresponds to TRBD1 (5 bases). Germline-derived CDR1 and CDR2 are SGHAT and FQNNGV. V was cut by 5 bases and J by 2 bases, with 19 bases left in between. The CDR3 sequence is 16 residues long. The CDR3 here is CASSPVGRSGTYEQYF. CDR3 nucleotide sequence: TGTGCCAGCAGCCCCGTGGGCAGGTCAGGGACCTACGAGCAGTACTTC.

CDR3 nucleotides: TGTGCCAGCGGTAAGCGGGCCTACGAGCAGTACTTC. Amino acids: CASGKRAYEQYF. This chain uses TRBV28 with TRBJ2-7, with D possibly TRBD2 on 6 matching bases. Germline V CDR1 and CDR2: MDHEN, SYDVKM. This CDR3 spans 12 amino acids. The V end was cut by 8 bases, the J end by 2 bases, with 10 bases between.

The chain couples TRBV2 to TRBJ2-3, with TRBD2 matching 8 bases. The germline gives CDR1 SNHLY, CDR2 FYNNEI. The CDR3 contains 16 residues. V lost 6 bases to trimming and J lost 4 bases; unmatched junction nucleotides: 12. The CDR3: CASSSREGSRADTQYF. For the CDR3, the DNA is TGTGCCAGCAGCTCCCGGGAGGGTAGTCGGGCAGATACGCAGTATTTT.

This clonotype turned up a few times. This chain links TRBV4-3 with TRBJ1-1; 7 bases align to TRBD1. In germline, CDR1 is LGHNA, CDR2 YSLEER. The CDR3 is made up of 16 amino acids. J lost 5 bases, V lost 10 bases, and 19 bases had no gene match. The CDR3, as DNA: TGCGCCACCGAGGTCACTCCGGGACAGAGTAAAACTGAAGCTTTCTTT. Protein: CATEVTPGQSKTEAFF.

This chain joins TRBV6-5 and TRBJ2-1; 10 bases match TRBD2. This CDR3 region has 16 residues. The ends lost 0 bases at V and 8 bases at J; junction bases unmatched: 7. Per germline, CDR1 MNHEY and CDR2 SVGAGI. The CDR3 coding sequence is TGTGCCAGCAGTTACTCGGCTAGCGGGAGATTATATGAGCAGTTCTTC. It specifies CASSYSASGRLYEQFF.

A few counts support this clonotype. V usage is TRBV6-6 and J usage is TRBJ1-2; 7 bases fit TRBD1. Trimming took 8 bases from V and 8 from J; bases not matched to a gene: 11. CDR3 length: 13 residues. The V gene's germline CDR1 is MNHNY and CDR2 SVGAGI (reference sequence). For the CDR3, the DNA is TGTGCCAGCCCAAACGCAGGGGGAGGCGGCTACACCTTC. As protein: CASPNAGGGGYTF.

The CDR3 region is CASSATSGSPYEQYF. CDR3 nucleotides: TGTGCCAGCAGCGCCACTAGCGGTAGCCCCTACGAGCAGTACTTC. The chain links TRBV11-1 to TRBJ2-7; 8 nucleotides match TRBD2. There are 15 residues in the CDR3. V was pared by 5 bases and J by 2 bases, with 8 bases of the junction left unmatched. Germline V lookup: CDR1 SGHAT, CDR2 FQDESV (reference sequence).